This T cell receptor beta chain was observed in a study of T cells in Graves' hyperthyroidism and ophthalmopathy. This clonotype came up a few times. Its antigen is unidentified. TCR beta CDR3 regions were amplified from RNA. Carried out on the TCR CDR3, a first-round RT-PCR used the HTBI primer set. TCRdb itself ran the multiplex PCR reads through MiXCR, one entry per CDR3 protein. The sample shows a few hundred thousand distinct CDR3 sequences, about a sixth of them seen only once. General study points: Within blood appeared most thyroid clonotypes that had expanded above 0.001.

Ophthalmopathy patients had Clinical Activity Score at least 3, NOSPECS grade at least 4, duration under 3 months. Fresh peripheral blood, around 9.3 ml, was the source of the PBMCs. From germline, CDR1 is MGHRA and CDR2 YSYEKL. There are 15 residues in the CDR3. Trimming shortened V by 0 bases and J by 4 bases, and 11 bases separated the two germline ends. The receptor was isolated from a woman aged 40 to 50 with Graves' ophthalmopathy. The chain carries TRBV4-1 and TRBJ2-3; D tentatively reads TRBD1 or TRBD2 (6 bases each). Sequencing used blood. CDR3 loop: CASSQEGGPADTQYF. In DNA form, the CDR3 reads TGCGCCAGCAGCCAAGAAGGGGGGCCCGCAGATACGCAGTATTTT.